These T cell receptor beta chains were read from a single sample in a study of T cells expressing NK-cell markers. TCRdb reprocessed the 5' RACE reads; each CDR3 protein has one entry and no DNA is given. This table holds 250,000 or so distinct CDR3 sequences. Sample: blood T cells: a sorted CD56 or NKG2C T cell subset, CD4+ or CD8+ T cells, or bulk PBMC T cells (not recorded which). The receptors originated from a woman between 18 and 70 years old in good health. CDR3s include the opening cysteine and the closing phenylalanine or tryptophan. The order of the fields is V gene, CDR3 length, J gene, CDR3 protein.

TRBV7-2	11	TRBJ1-1	CASSLNLKAFF
TRBV30	14	TRBJ2-1	CAWNDYDSYNEQFF
TRBV7-2	16	TRBJ2-2	CASSLVGPRGTGELFF
TRBV7-2	15	TRBJ2-1	CASSFMGMGYNEQFF
TRBV7-3	14	TRBJ2-1	CASSFGGGGNEQFF
TRBV25-1	15	TRBJ1-5	CASSEPGRGDQPQHF
TRBV12-3/TRBV12-4	14	TRBJ2-2	CASSKTGNTGELFF
TRBV5-6	16	TRBJ1-3	CASSPASSFSGNTIYF
TRBV3-1	14	TRBJ2-3	CASSPQSGSDTQYF
TRBV5-6	15	TRBJ1-5	CASSFSFLGSQPQHF
TRBV6-2/TRBV6-3	17	TRBJ2-1	CASREVPGLAPLGEQFF
TRBV5-1	13	TRBJ1-1	CASSLTGGAEAFF
TRBV12-3/TRBV12-4	23	TRBJ2-1	CASSLREQFMLGTSGRDSTEQFF
TRBV20-1	16	TRBJ1-4	CSARPGTGSVGKKLFF
TRBV11-3	13	TRBJ2-5	CASSLGEDEAQYF
TRBV7-9	15	TRBJ1-6	CASSLKGQGGSPLHF
TRBV20-1	15	TRBJ2-3	CSARKQGDGTDTQYF
TRBV5-6	16	TRBJ2-1	CASSLFQSSLYNEQFF
TRBV30	14	TRBJ1-1	CAWIAAGGYTEAFF
TRBV30	13	TRBJ1-5	CAWSQGADQPQHF
TRBV7-2	14	TRBJ2-5	CASSYTGFRETQYF
TRBV29-1	15	TRBJ2-1	CSVHEADRAYNEQFF
TRBV7-8	14	TRBJ2-7	CASSLFWPSNGQYF
TRBV23-1	18	TRBJ2-2	CASSPQRGGEANTGELFF
TRBV12-3/TRBV12-4	17	TRBJ2-1	CASSLMAVAGSYNEQFF
TRBV30	14	TRBJ1-6	CACNPMGLSSPLHF
TRBV30	13	TRBJ1-3	CAWSMNSGNTIYF
TRBV7-2	15	TRBJ1-1	CASSLLGVMNTEAFF
TRBV12-3/TRBV12-4	14	TRBJ1-2	CASSWLQGDYGYTF
TRBV5-1	17	TRBJ2-1	CASSFPLVAGGHNEQFF
TRBV7-6	16	TRBJ2-7	CASSLAPRESSYEQYF
TRBV9	15	TRBJ2-3	CASSAGDSQFNTQYF
TRBV3-1	15	TRBJ1-1	CASSQAPGQGVEAFF
TRBV20-1	14	TRBJ2-3	CSARYGVGADTQYF
TRBV11-2	16	TRBJ2-1	CASSFGLAGYYNEQFF
TRBV3-1	13	TRBJ1-5	CASSQERGQPQHF
TRBV3-1	13	TRBJ2-2	CASSQLPGGELFF
TRBV29-1	13	TRBJ1-4	CSVNRGGNEKLFF
TRBV4-1	17	TRBJ2-5	CASSHRLGLGIGETQYF
TRBV6-1	14	TRBJ1-1	CASRRDSLNTEAFF
TRBV20-1	13	TRBJ1-4	CSARQGLDEKLFF
TRBV10-1	13	TRBJ2-1	CATEGGGHDEQFF
TRBV5-4	15	TRBJ2-2	CASSRTSGSLGELFF
TRBV29-1	13	TRBJ1-2	CSVVRDVENGYTF
TRBV28	15	TRBJ1-2	CASSLSQNLNYGYTF
TRBV6-5	12	TRBJ2-5	CASGDVPETQYF
TRBV4-3	15	TRBJ1-2	CASSQDRFGEWGYTF
TRBV9	13	TRBJ2-5	CASSVGSIETQYF
TRBV20-1	18	TRBJ2-5	CSARDESLAPSIQETQYF
TRBV27	12	TRBJ2-3	CASSPGQDTQYF
TRBV5-1	14	TRBJ2-1	CASSPVEVGDEQFF
TRBV7-9	17	TRBJ1-4	CASSLGVAGMTNEKLFF
TRBV20-1	13	TRBJ2-1	CSANSPVNNEQFF
TRBV6-1	14	TRBJ2-7	CASTLGGQGSEQYF